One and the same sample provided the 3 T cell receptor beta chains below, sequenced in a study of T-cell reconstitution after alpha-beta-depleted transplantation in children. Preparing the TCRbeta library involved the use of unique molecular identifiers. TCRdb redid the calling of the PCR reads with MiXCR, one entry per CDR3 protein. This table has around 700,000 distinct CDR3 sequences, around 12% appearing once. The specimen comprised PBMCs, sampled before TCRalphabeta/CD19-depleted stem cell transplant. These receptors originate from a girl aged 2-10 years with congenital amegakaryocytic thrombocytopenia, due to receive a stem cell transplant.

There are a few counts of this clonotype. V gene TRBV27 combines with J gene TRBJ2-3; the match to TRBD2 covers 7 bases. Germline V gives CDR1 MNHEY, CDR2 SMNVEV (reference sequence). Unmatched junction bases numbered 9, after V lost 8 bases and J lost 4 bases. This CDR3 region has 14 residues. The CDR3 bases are TGTGCCAGCCAACCAGCGGGATTGGCAGATACGCAGTATTTT. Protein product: CASQPAGLADTQYF.

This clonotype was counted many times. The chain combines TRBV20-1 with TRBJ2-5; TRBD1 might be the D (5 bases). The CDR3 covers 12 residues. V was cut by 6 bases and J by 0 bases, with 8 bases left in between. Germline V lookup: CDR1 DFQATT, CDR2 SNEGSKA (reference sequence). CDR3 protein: CSAPTDQETQYF. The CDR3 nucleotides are TGCAGTGCCCCGACAGACCAAGAGACCCAGTACTTC.

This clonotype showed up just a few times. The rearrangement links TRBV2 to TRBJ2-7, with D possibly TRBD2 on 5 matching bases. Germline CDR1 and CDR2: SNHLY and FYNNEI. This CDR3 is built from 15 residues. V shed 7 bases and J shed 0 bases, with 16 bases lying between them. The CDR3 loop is CASMHDPGSSYEQYF. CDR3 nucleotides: TGTGCCAGCATGCATGACCCGGGAAGCTCCTACGAGCAGTACTTC.